A selection of T cell receptor beta chains follows, all from one sample in a study of blood T cell repertoires in COVID-19. The protocol was immunoSEQ multiplex PCR, while the TCRdb copy is restricted to in-frame clones and leaves out a portion. The repertoire holds more than 45,000 clones, roughly 87% seen once, with under 25% in the top ten. The material sequenced was peripheral blood. All receptors come from a woman of 80 years or more with COVID-19, enrolled during active disease. CDR3s include the opening cysteine and the closing phenylalanine or tryptophan. D genes are given only for firm matches. Rows give clone size only sometimes, using once, few, many, or a class for an expanded clone.

TRBV7-9	TRBD1	TRBJ1-3	.	CASSLAGGGNTIYF	TGTGCCAGCAGCTTAGCAGGGGGCGGAAACACCATATATTTT
TRBV7-3	TRBD1	TRBJ2-7	few	CASSLGQGQGEQYF	TGTGCCAGCAGCTTAGGACAGGGCCAAGGCGAGCAGTACTTC
TRBV7-2	TRBD1	TRBJ2-1	.	CASSLGGTGTGYNEQFF	TGTGCCAGCAGCTTAGGGGGGACCGGGACAGGTTACAATGAGCAGTTCTTC
TRBV5-4	TRBD2	TRBJ2-5	.	CASSLSSGGAGETQYF	TGTGCCAGCAGCTTGTCCAGCGGGGGGGCAGGGGAGACCCAGTACTTC
TRBV6-5	.	TRBJ1-6	medium-sized	CASSPGQKNSPLHF	TGTGCCAGCAGTCCAGGACAGAAGAATTCACCCCTCCACTTT
TRBV12-5	.	TRBJ1-4	.	CASAPLGRVDEKLFF	TGTGCTAGTGCCCCCTTGGGCAGGGTCGATGAAAAACTGTTTTTT
TRBV3-1/TRBV3-2	.	TRBJ1-2	.	CASSQEQGYGYTF	TGTGCCAGCAGCCAGGAACAGGGCTATGGCTACACCTTC
TRBV7-9	TRBD2	TRBJ2-3	.	CASSLAGSGDQDTQYF	TGTGCCAGCAGCTTAGCGGGAAGCGGGGACCAAGATACGCAGTATTTT
TRBV6-2/TRBV6-3	.	TRBJ1-1	.	CASSKFPDSNTEAFF	TGTGCCAGCAGTAAGTTTCCAGACTCGAACACTGAAGCTTTCTTT
TRBV20-1	.	TRBJ1-1	.	CSASPLTGNTEAFF	TGCAGTGCTAGTCCTTTGACAGGTAACACTGAAGCTTTCTTT
TRBV5-5	TRBD1	TRBJ2-4	once	CASSLGTGLAKNIQYF	TGTGCCAGCAGCTTAGGGACAGGGCTAGCCAAAAACATTCAGTACTTC
TRBV5-1	TRBD1	TRBJ2-5	.	CASSLAPRGLQETQYF	TGCGCCAGCAGCTTGGCCCCCAGGGGGCTCCAGGAGACCCAGTACTTC
TRBV5-4	.	TRBJ2-4	.	CASSLGGQAFKGIQYF	TGTGCCAGCAGCTTGGGGGGGCAGGCCTTCAAGGGCATTCAGTACTTC
TRBV19	TRBD2	TRBJ2-1	.	CASRKRGGTNEQFF	TGTGCCAGTAGAAAGCGGGGGGGCACCAATGAGCAGTTCTTC
TRBV7-2	.	TRBJ1-4	.	CASSLYGQKNEKLFF	TGTGCCAGCAGCTTATACGGACAGAAGAATGAAAAACTGTTTTTT
TRBV3-1/TRBV3-2	TRBD1	TRBJ1-1	.	CASSSGQGAFF	TGTGCCAGCAGCTCGGGACAGGGAGCTTTCTTT
TRBV6-2/TRBV6-3	.	TRBJ2-1	.	CASSYSMGRYYNEQFF	TGTGCCAGCAGTTACTCGATGGGGAGGTACTACAATGAGCAGTTCTTC
TRBV30	.	TRBJ1-5	.	CAWSTGTNQPQHF	TGTGCCTGGAGCACAGGTACGAATCAGCCCCAGCATTTT
TRBV19	.	TRBJ1-2	.	CASSRAGLYGYTF	TGTGCCAGTAGTAGGGCAGGCCTCTATGGCTACACCTTC
TRBV12-5	.	TRBJ1-1	.	CASGAIGGSTEAFF	TGTGCTAGTGGCGCGATTGGGGGGTCCACTGAAGCTTTCTTT
TRBV2	TRBD2	TRBJ2-7	.	CASTKQRGSSYEQYF	TGTGCCAGCACGAAACAGCGGGGGAGCTCCTACGAGCAGTACTTC
TRBV3-1/TRBV3-2	TRBD1	TRBJ2-5	.	CASSPRGGVKTQYF	TGTGCCAGCAGCCCCAGAGGGGGCGTGAAGACCCAGTACTTC
TRBV19	TRBD1	TRBJ2-2	once	CASTTRQGEVRTGELFF	TGTGCCAGTACCACCCGACAGGGCGAAGTGAGGACCGGGGAGCTGTTTTTT
TRBV5-5	.	TRBJ1-5	.	CASSLDQGSNQPQHF	TGTGCCAGCAGCTTGGATCAGGGGAGCAATCAGCCCCAGCATTTT
TRBV18	TRBD1	TRBJ2-4	.	CASSPGTGWSEVNIQYF	TGTGCCAGCTCACCTGGGACAGGCTGGTCTGAGGTGAACATTCAGTACTTC
TRBV6-4	TRBD2	TRBJ2-1	medium-sized	CASSVLAGSYNEQFF	TGTGCCAGCAGTGTACTAGCGGGGTCCTACAATGAGCAGTTCTTC
TRBV5-1	TRBD2	TRBJ2-3	.	CASRTSGGTDTQYF	TGCGCCAGCAGGACTAGCGGGGGTACAGATACGCAGTATTTT
TRBV21-1	.	TRBJ2-3	once	CASSKDAGELAGGCSTDTQYF	TGTGCCAGCAGCAAAGACGCGGGCGAACTAGCGGGGGGGTGTAGCACAGATACGCAGTATTTT
TRBV14	TRBD1	TRBJ1-1	.	CASSQWTGGLLGTEAFF	TGTGCCAGCAGCCAGTGGACAGGGGGCTTATTAGGCACTGAAGCTTTCTTT
TRBV3-1/TRBV3-2	TRBD1	TRBJ1-1	.	CASSQMTGGAVSEAFF	TGTGCCAGCAGCCAAATGACAGGGGGCGCGGTATCTGAAGCTTTCTTT
TRBV2	.	TRBJ1-6	.	CASKGVPPNSPLHF	TGTGCCAGCAAGGGGGTACCCCCTAATTCACCCCTCCACTTT
TRBV3-1/TRBV3-2	TRBD1	TRBJ1-4	.	CASSASGTGSEKLFF	TGTGCCAGCAGCGCCTCCGGGACAGGGTCCGAAAAACTGTTTTTT
TRBV27	.	TRBJ1-2	.	CASSLFAGPQYGYTF	TGTGCCAGCAGTTTATTTGCAGGGCCCCAGTATGGCTACACCTTC
TRBV2	TRBD2	TRBJ2-3	.	CASSISQGLAGINTQYF	TGTGCCAGCAGCATCTCACAGGGACTAGCGGGGATAAATACGCAGTATTTT
TRBV3-1/TRBV3-2	TRBD1	TRBJ1-3	.	CASSQGLNTGVGNTIYF	TGTGCCAGCAGCCAAGGGCTTAACACAGGGGTTGGAAACACCATATATTTT
TRBV9	.	TRBJ1-2	once	CASSVTGTTFYGYTF	TGTGCCAGCAGCGTCACAGGGACAACCTTCTATGGCTACACCTTC
TRBV3-1/TRBV3-2	TRBD2	TRBJ2-3	.	CASSQDRTGGNTQYF	TGTGCCAGCAGCCAAGATAGGACGGGGGGGAATACGCAGTATTTT
TRBV18	.	TRBJ2-7	.	CASSPRTYEQYF	TGTGCCAGCTCACCGAGGACCTACGAGCAGTACTTC
TRBV29-1	TRBD2	TRBJ2-3	.	CSVVSGGSTDTQYF	TGCAGCGTTGTGAGCGGGGGGTCCACAGATACGCAGTATTTT
TRBV7-8	.	TRBJ2-4	.	CASSLVGTKGIQYF	TGTGCCAGCAGCTTAGTGGGCACCAAGGGGATTCAGTACTTC
TRBV5-1	.	TRBJ1-4	.	CASSLGRVATNEKLFF	TGCGCCAGCAGCTTGGGCAGGGTGGCAACTAATGAAAAACTGTTTTTT
TRBV5-1	TRBD2	TRBJ2-3	.	CASSLGAGGQDTQYF	TGCGCCAGCAGCTTGGGAGCGGGGGGGCAAGATACGCAGTATTTT
TRBV3-1/TRBV3-2	.	TRBJ2-3	.	CASRKGAASTDTQYF	TGTGCCAGCAGGAAAGGGGCGGCAAGCACAGATACGCAGTATTTT
TRBV5-1	.	TRBJ1-2	.	CASSLGAGSASSSYGYTF	TGCGCCAGCAGCTTGGGGGCAGGGTCGGCTTCTTCTTCTTATGGCTACACCTTC
TRBV2	.	TRBJ2-2	.	CASSIQGNTGELFF	TGTGCCAGCAGTATACAGGGAAACACCGGGGAGCTGTTTTTT
TRBV24-1	.	TRBJ2-1	.	CATSDLQYNEQFF	TGTGCCACCAGTGATTTACAGTACAATGAGCAGTTCTTC
TRBV7-2	TRBD1	TRBJ2-1	.	CASSPGQGFYNEQFF	TGTGCCAGCAGCCCGGGACAGGGTTTCTACAATGAGCAGTTCTTC
TRBV1	.	TRBJ2-3	.	CTSSQDAPSGGVTHTDTQYF	TGCACCAGCAGCCAAGATGCCCCTAGCGGGGGGGTAACACACACAGATACGCAGTATTTT
TRBV27	.	TRBJ1-1	.	CASTPQGWDTEAFF	TGTGCCAGCACCCCACAGGGTTGGGACACTGAAGCTTTCTTT
TRBV7-9	TRBD2	TRBJ2-1	.	CASSTGTSGGSYNEQFF	TGTGCCAGCAGCACGGGGACTAGCGGGGGGTCCTACAATGAGCAGTTCTTC